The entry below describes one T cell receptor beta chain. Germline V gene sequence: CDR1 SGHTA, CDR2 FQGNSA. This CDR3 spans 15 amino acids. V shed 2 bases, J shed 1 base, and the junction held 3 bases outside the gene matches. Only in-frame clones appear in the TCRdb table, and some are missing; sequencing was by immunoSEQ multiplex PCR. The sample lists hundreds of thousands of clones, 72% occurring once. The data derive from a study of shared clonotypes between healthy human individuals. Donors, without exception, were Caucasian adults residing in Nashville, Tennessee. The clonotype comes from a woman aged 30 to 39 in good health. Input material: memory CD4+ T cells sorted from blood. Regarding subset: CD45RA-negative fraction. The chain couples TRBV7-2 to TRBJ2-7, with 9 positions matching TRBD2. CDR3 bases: TGTGCCAGCAGCTTAAGGCTAGCGGGGTCCTACGAGCAGTACTTC. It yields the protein CASSLRLAGSYEQYF.